This T cell receptor (beta chain) was recovered during a study of regulatory T cells in long-lasting Graves disease. The study's findings and limits: Persistent Graves' patients showed less TCR diversity than newly diagnosed ones.

Unmatched junction bases numbered 7, after V lost 5 bases and J lost 9 bases. CDR3 size: 14 residues. The germline CDR1 and CDR2 sequences are SGHTA and FQGNSA. Building the TCR beta libraries relied on iRepertoire HTBI primers, and CDR3 regions underwent Arm-PCR. TCRdb passed the multiplex PCR reads through MiXCR, listing each CDR3 protein once. The sample contains roughly 560,000 distinct CDR3 sequences, about 16% of which appear only once. Indicated time point: newly diagnosed GD, antithyroid drugs for less than 3 months. With RNA extracted from PBMCs as input, the TCR library was made. In regard to this clonotype: Its antigen remains unidentified.

Separately, the same data were catalogued under a study of T cells in Graves' hyperthyroidism and ophthalmopathy. As that report states: Patients were aged 18 to 65, had disease duration under 2 months, and had newly diagnosed hyperthyroidism. The HTBI set primed first-round TCR CDR3 RT-PCR.

The specimen was peripheral blood mononuclear cells (PBMCs), collected at new diagnosis, from a patient treated with antithyroid drugs. This receptor was identified in a woman aged 40-65 years with Graves disease. The chain is built from TRBV7-2 and TRBJ1-6; 7 bases align to TRBD1. The CDR3 loop reads CASSRRGLSSPLHF. The CDR3 DNA reads as TGTGCCAGCAGCCGCAGGGGGTTAAGTTCACCCCTCCACTTT.